A selection of T cell receptor beta chains follows, all from one sample in a study of regulatory T cells in long-lasting Graves disease. TCRdb recomputed calls from the multiplex PCR reads with MiXCR, one row per CDR3 protein. Of 500,000 to 700,000 distinct CDR3 sequences detected, around 32% appear once; the ten largest clones hold about 40%. Material: peripheral blood mononuclear cells (PBMCs), obtained when the disease was refractory, from a patient treated with antithyroid drugs. The receptors derive from a female donor with Graves disease. Both conserved end residues are part of each CDR3. Each record gives: D gene, V gene, J gene, clone size, CDR3 protein, CDR3 DNA. D genes are given only for firm matches. Only some rows state a clone size, as once, few, many or a class for expanded clones.

d_gene: TRBD2
v_gene: TRBV27
j_gene: TRBJ2-7
abundance: few
CDR3aa: CASTLTSGSYNEQYF
CDR3nt: TGTGCCAGCACTCTGACTAGCGGGAGTTACAACGAGCAGTACTTC

d_gene: -
v_gene: TRBV7-9
j_gene: TRBJ2-1
abundance: -
CDR3aa: CASSPRVRDTYNEQFF
CDR3nt: TGTGCCAGCAGCCCCCGGGTGCGGGATACTTACAATGAGCAGTTCTTC

d_gene: TRBD1
v_gene: TRBV27
j_gene: TRBJ2-4
abundance: -
CDR3aa: CASAQGLAKNIQYF
CDR3nt: TGTGCCAGCGCACAGGGGTTAGCCAAAAACATTCAGTACTTC

d_gene: TRBD2
v_gene: TRBV20-1
j_gene: TRBJ2-7
abundance: -
CDR3aa: CSVPGLVDLTYEQYF
CDR3nt: TGCAGTGTCCCGGGACTAGTAGACCTGACCTACGAGCAGTACTTC

d_gene: TRBD1
v_gene: TRBV10-2
j_gene: TRBJ1-1
abundance: -
CDR3aa: CASREGQAITEAFF
CDR3nt: TGCGCCAGCAGAGAGGGACAGGCAATCACTGAAGCTTTCTTT

d_gene: -
v_gene: TRBV20-1
j_gene: TRBJ2-5
abundance: few
CDR3aa: CSARSFRPNQETQYF
CDR3nt: TGCAGTGCTAGATCATTCCGACCTAACCAAGAGACCCAGTACTTC

d_gene: -
v_gene: TRBV7-9
j_gene: TRBJ2-5
abundance: once
CDR3aa: CASSGGGLNQRSPETQYF
CDR3nt: TGTGCCAGCAGCGGAGGCGGGTTGAACCAACGAAGCCCAGAGACCCAGTACTTC

d_gene: -
v_gene: TRBV6-5
j_gene: TRBJ1-5
abundance: -
CDR3aa: CASSWERGGNQPQHF
CDR3nt: TGTGCCAGCAGTTGGGAAAGGGGGGGCAATCAGCCCCAGCATTTT

d_gene: -
v_gene: TRBV20-1
j_gene: TRBJ1-4
abundance: few
CDR3aa: CSARDRGRGREKLFF
CDR3nt: TGCAGTGCTAGAGATCGGGGCAGGGGTCGGGAAAAACTGTTTTTT

d_gene: -
v_gene: TRBV29-1
j_gene: TRBJ2-7
abundance: -
CDR3aa: CSASRPGAYEQYF
CDR3nt: TGCAGCGCTTCACGCCCGGGGGCCTACGAGCAGTACTTC

d_gene: TRBD2
v_gene: TRBV24-1
j_gene: TRBJ2-2
abundance: -
CDR3aa: CATSTSGNTGELFF
CDR3nt: TGTGCCACCAGTACTAGCGGGAACACCGGGGAGCTGTTTTTT

d_gene: -
v_gene: TRBV6-1
j_gene: TRBJ2-2
abundance: few
CDR3aa: CASSPSPGSGELFF
CDR3nt: TGTGCCAGCAGTCCCTCTCCGGGATCCGGGGAGCTGTTTTTT

d_gene: -
v_gene: TRBV28
j_gene: TRBJ2-5
abundance: few
CDR3aa: CASSSPLASQETQYF
CDR3nt: TGTGCCAGCAGTTCCCCTCTAGCTTCCCAAGAGACCCAGTACTTC

d_gene: -
v_gene: TRBV28
j_gene: TRBJ1-2
abundance: many
CDR3aa: CASSLFGQNYGYTF
CDR3nt: TGTGCCAGCAGTTTATTCGGCCAGAACTATGGCTACACCTTC

d_gene: -
v_gene: TRBV20-1
j_gene: TRBJ2-7
abundance: -
CDR3aa: CSARPYGLSPEQYF
CDR3nt: TGCAGTGCTAGACCTTACGGACTATCTCCCGAGCAGTACTTC

d_gene: TRBD1
v_gene: TRBV6-2/TRBV6-3
j_gene: TRBJ1-5
abundance: few
CDR3aa: CASSYPGQGGNQPQHF
CDR3nt: TGTGCCAGCAGTTACCCGGGACAGGGGGGCAATCAGCCCCAGCATTTT

d_gene: -
v_gene: TRBV2
j_gene: TRBJ1-1
abundance: few
CDR3aa: CASKFRNTEAFF
CDR3nt: TGTGCCAGCAAGTTCCGAAACACTGAAGCTTTCTTT

d_gene: -
v_gene: TRBV20-1
j_gene: TRBJ1-4
abundance: few
CDR3aa: CSARDPKGNEKLFF
CDR3nt: TGCAGTGCTAGAGATCCTAAGGGTAATGAAAAACTGTTTTTT

d_gene: TRBD2
v_gene: TRBV7-2
j_gene: TRBJ2-5
abundance: -
CDR3aa: CASSPIPSGSWETQYF
CDR3nt: TGTGCCAGCAGCCCAATCCCTAGCGGGAGTTGGGAGACCCAGTACTTC

d_gene: -
v_gene: TRBV5-1
j_gene: TRBJ2-2
abundance: once
CDR3aa: CASSLVSPRGTGELLF
CDR3nt: TGCGCCAGCAGCTTGGTCTCCCCCCGGGGCACCGGGGAGCTGCTTTTT

d_gene: -
v_gene: TRBV6-4
j_gene: TRBJ1-1
abundance: -
CDR3aa: CASSDTILTEAFF
CDR3nt: TGTGCCAGCAGTGACACGATTCTCACTGAAGCTTTCTTT

d_gene: TRBD1
v_gene: TRBV30
j_gene: TRBJ1-5
abundance: few
CDR3aa: CACGDRGNQPQHF
CDR3nt: TGTGCCTGTGGGGACAGGGGCAATCAGCCCCAGCATTTT

d_gene: TRBD1
v_gene: TRBV19
j_gene: TRBJ1-2
abundance: few
CDR3aa: CASSIPVDRGYGYTF
CDR3nt: TGTGCCAGTAGTATTCCCGTGGACAGGGGATACGGCTACACCTTC

d_gene: -
v_gene: TRBV30
j_gene: TRBJ1-5
abundance: -
CDR3aa: CAWSSGTRAQHF
CDR3nt: TGTGCCTGGAGTTCTGGAACTCGGGCCCAGCATTTT

d_gene: -
v_gene: TRBV27
j_gene: TRBJ1-1
abundance: many
CDR3aa: CASSPGTRPTNTEAFF
CDR3nt: TGTGCCAGCAGTCCCGGGACACGTCCCACCAACACTGAAGCTTTCTTT

d_gene: -
v_gene: TRBV28
j_gene: TRBJ1-1
abundance: many
CDR3aa: CASSFGGMNTEAFF
CDR3nt: TGTGCCAGCAGTTTCGGGGGGATGAACACTGAAGCTTTCTTT

d_gene: -
v_gene: TRBV29-1
j_gene: TRBJ1-2
abundance: -
CDR3aa: CSVEGYDYGCTF
CDR3nt: TGCAGCGTTGAGGGGTACGATTATGGCTGCACCTTC

d_gene: -
v_gene: TRBV6-1
j_gene: TRBJ2-2
abundance: -
CDR3aa: CASKRGRGGKDPGELFF
CDR3nt: TGTGCCAGCAAAAGGGGGCGTGGCGGGAAGGATCCCGGGGAGCTGTTTTTT

d_gene: TRBD1
v_gene: TRBV27
j_gene: TRBJ1-6
abundance: many
CDR3aa: CASRPRQGKFIPLHF
CDR3nt: TGTGCCAGCAGGCCAAGACAGGGGAAGTTTATACCCCTCCACTTT

d_gene: TRBD2
v_gene: TRBV7-2
j_gene: TRBJ2-7
abundance: few
CDR3aa: CASSYTGTMPYEQYF
CDR3nt: TGTGCCAGCAGCTATACCGGGACTATGCCTTACGAGCAGTACTTC

d_gene: -
v_gene: TRBV20-1
j_gene: TRBJ1-4
abundance: -
CDR3aa: CSARDGLEGEKLFF
CDR3nt: TGCAGTGCTAGAGATGGATTGGAGGGTGAAAAACTGTTTTTT

d_gene: -
v_gene: TRBV5-1
j_gene: TRBJ2-2
abundance: few
CDR3aa: CASSIPSVTGELFF
CDR3nt: TGCGCCAGCAGCATACCTAGCGTCACCGGGGAGCTGTTTTTT

d_gene: -
v_gene: TRBV25-1
j_gene: TRBJ1-1
abundance: -
CDR3aa: CASSNLGWTAPNTEAFF
CDR3nt: TGTGCCAGCAGTAACTTGGGATGGACGGCGCCTAACACTGAAGCTTTCTTT

d_gene: -
v_gene: TRBV28
j_gene: TRBJ1-4
abundance: -
CDR3aa: CASSLSLGVSNEKLFF
CDR3nt: TGTGCCAGCAGTTTATCTTTGGGGGTGTCTAATGAAAAACTGTTTTTT

d_gene: -
v_gene: TRBV6-1
j_gene: TRBJ1-3
abundance: few
CDR3aa: CASGRSGRNTIYF
CDR3nt: TGTGCCAGCGGGAGGAGTGGAAGAAACACCATATATTTT

d_gene: -
v_gene: TRBV7-9
j_gene: TRBJ1-3
abundance: -
CDR3aa: CASSPTPEANSGNTIYF
CDR3nt: TGTGCCAGCAGCCCGACCCCGGAGGCAAACTCTGGAAACACCATATATTTT

d_gene: -
v_gene: TRBV6-2/TRBV6-3
j_gene: TRBJ1-1
abundance: few
CDR3aa: CASSYAGGGTEAFF
CDR3nt: TGTGCCAGCAGTTATGCGGGGGGAGGGACTGAAGCTTTCTTT

d_gene: -
v_gene: TRBV19
j_gene: TRBJ1-6
abundance: few
CDR3aa: CASSIRRSSSYNSPLHF
CDR3nt: TGTGCCAGTAGTATTCGCAGGTCGAGCTCCTATAATTCACCCCTCCACTTT

d_gene: -
v_gene: TRBV14
j_gene: TRBJ1-1
abundance: -
CDR3aa: CASSQDQGRTEAFF
CDR3nt: TGTGCCAGCAGCCAGGACCAAGGACGGACTGAAGCTTTCTTT

d_gene: -
v_gene: TRBV28
j_gene: TRBJ1-5
abundance: -
CDR3aa: CASSLFSGPNQPQHF
CDR3nt: TGTGCCAGCAGTTTATTTTCGGGACCCAATCAGCCCCAGCATTTT

d_gene: TRBD1
v_gene: TRBV28
j_gene: TRBJ2-2
abundance: few
CDR3aa: CASSSRTGEVTGELFF
CDR3nt: TGTGCCAGCAGTTCGCGGACAGGGGAGGTCACCGGGGAGCTGTTTTTT

d_gene: -
v_gene: TRBV2
j_gene: TRBJ2-7
abundance: many
CDR3aa: CASSDSGGYEQYF
CDR3nt: TGTGCCAGCAGTGACTCGGGTGGCTACGAGCAGTACTTC

d_gene: TRBD1
v_gene: TRBV5-1
j_gene: TRBJ1-1
abundance: -
CDR3aa: CASSGGGTENTEAFF
CDR3nt: TGCGCCAGCAGCGGGGGTGGGACAGAGAACACTGAAGCTTTCTTT

d_gene: -
v_gene: TRBV20-1
j_gene: TRBJ1-6
abundance: few
CDR3aa: CSAALGRNNSPLHF
CDR3nt: TGCAGTGCCGCCCTGGGACGGAATAATTCACCCCTCCACTTT

d_gene: -
v_gene: TRBV6-5
j_gene: TRBJ1-2
abundance: few
CDR3aa: CASSYAPRSNYGYTF
CDR3nt: TGTGCCAGCAGTTACGCCCCCCGGAGCAACTATGGCTACACCTTC

d_gene: TRBD2
v_gene: TRBV20-1
j_gene: TRBJ2-5
abundance: -
CDR3aa: CSARDGTGGSETQYF
CDR3nt: TGCAGTGCTAGAGATGGGACTGGCGGGAGCGAGACCCAGTACTTC

d_gene: TRBD1
v_gene: TRBV24-1
j_gene: TRBJ1-2
abundance: -
CDR3aa: CATSDPGDDRGYGYTF
CDR3nt: TGTGCCACCAGTGACCCGGGGGATGACAGGGGTTATGGCTACACCTTC

d_gene: TRBD1
v_gene: TRBV5-4
j_gene: TRBJ1-4
abundance: few
CDR3aa: CASSTGTGAVNEKLFF
CDR3nt: TGTGCCAGCAGTACCGGGACAGGGGCGGTTAATGAAAAACTGTTTTTT